This T cell receptor beta chain was identified in a study of shared clonotypes between healthy human individuals. Deep-level assay runs were performed. Assay: immunoSEQ multiplex PCR; the TCRdb copy retains only in-frame clones and omits some. The table lists approximately 340,000 clones, more than 60% of them singletons. V shed 2 bases, J shed 3 bases, and the junction held 5 bases outside the gene matches. Germline loops: CDR1 SGHRS, CDR2 YFSETQ. This CDR3 is built from 15 residues. There are many counts of this clone. This CDR3 is also generated by other DNA sequences in the sample. This rearrangement joins TRBV5-1 to TRBJ2-3; 8 positions match TRBD1. The source of this sequence is a man aged 30 to 39 in good health. Material: memory CD4+ T cells sorted from blood. The subset here: CD45RA-negative fraction. CDR3 nucleotides: TGCGCCAGCAGCTTAACAGGGGGTGGTACAGATACGCAGTATTTT. This encodes CASSLTGGGTDTQYF.